Presented here are 28 T cell receptor beta chains from one specimen sequenced in a study of blood T cell repertoires in COVID-19. TCRdb's copy holds only in-frame clones and misses some; the assay was immunoSEQ multiplex PCR. This sample has about 41,000 clones, with more than 75% found just once. The specimen sequenced was peripheral blood. Receptor source: a man older than 75 with acute or convalescent COVID-19.

The J gene is TRBJ2-5, the V gene TRBV25-1; D ambiguous. V shed 5 bases and J shed 4 bases, with 14 bases lying between them. CDR1 MGHDK and CDR2 SYGVNS come from the germline V gene. This CDR3 spans 14 amino acids. CDR3 loop: CASSLFGRRETQYF. The CDR3 nucleotides are TGTGCCAGCAGTTTGTTTGGCCGAAGAGAGACCCAGTACTTC.

Written as DNA, the CDR3 is TGTGCCAGCAGTTTATTAAAGACTGGCGAGCAGTACTTC. Translating it yields CASSLLKTGEQYF. The V gene is TRBV12-3 or TRBV12-4, the J gene TRBJ2-7; D is ambiguous. The V gene lost 2 bases and the J gene lost 6 bases, with 11 bases spanning the gap. The length of the CDR3 is 13 residues.

The CDR3 spells CSASHPGNTEAFF. In DNA, the CDR3 is TGCAGTGCTAGTCACCCAGGGAACACTGAAGCTTTCTTT. This chain uses TRBV20-1 with TRBJ1-1; D gene unclear. The CDR3 covers 13 residues. Germline CDR1 is DFQATT and CDR2 is SNEGSKA (reference sequence). V gave up 3 bases and J gave up 1 base, with 9 bases separating them.

The rearrangement joins TRBV24-1 to TRBJ1-5; D perhaps matches TRBD1 (6 bases). CDR1 is KGHDR and CDR2 is SFDVKD in the germline V gene. This CDR3 comprises 17 residues. V lost 2 bases and J lost 4, with 17 bases in between. CDR3 residues: CATSDSTTTQGNQPQHF. The CDR3 coding sequence is TGTGCCACCAGTGATTCCACCACCACTCAGGGGAATCAGCCCCAGCATTTT.

This chain connects TRBV3-1 (or the pseudogene TRBV3-2) to TRBJ1-2; the match to TRBD1 covers 8 bases. CDR3 size: 13 residues. The ends lost 0 bases at V and 6 bases at J; junction bases unmatched: 0. The V gene's germline CDR1 is LGHDT and CDR2 YNNKEL (reference sequence). CDR3 protein: CASSQDRGHGYTF. CDR3 in DNA: TGTGCCAGCAGCCAAGACAGGGGGCATGGCTACACCTTC.

This clone came up a few times. V and J are TRBV6-5 and TRBJ2-7, with D unclear. The CDR3 is made up of 14 amino acids. The ends were cut back, 6 bases at V and 6 bases at J, with 18 bases in the middle. CDR1 and CDR2 from the germline V gene are MNHEY and SVGAGI. CDR3 in DNA: TGTGCCAGCAGCGCGCTCGCGGCAGAATCCGAGCAGTACTTC. This gives the protein CASSALAAESEQYF.

CDR3 sequence reads: CSVAWDRAEAFF. CDR3 bases: TGCAGCGTCGCCTGGGACAGGGCCGAAGCTTTCTTT. The chain is built from TRBV29-1 and TRBJ1-1; 9 bases map to TRBD1. V lost 6 bases and J lost 8; bases outside the gene matches: 7. This CDR3 has 12 residues. The germline V gene encodes CDR1 SQVTM and CDR2 ANQGSEA.

The J gene is TRBJ1-3, the V gene TRBV30; D is possibly TRBD1 (6 bases). The CDR3 length is 16 residues. Germline V lookup: CDR1 GTSNPN, CDR2 SVGIG (reference sequence). Trimming took 0 bases from V and 0 from J, leaving 12 bases between them. CDR3 nucleotides: TGTGCCTGGAGTGTACCTGGGGGCCACTCTGGAAACACCATATATTTT. Translation: CAWSVPGGHSGNTIYF.

V is TRBV3-1 (or the pseudogene TRBV3-2) and J is TRBJ1-2; D call uncertain. The CDR3 has 14 residues. Germline V lookup: CDR1 LGHDT, CDR2 YNNKEL (reference sequence). The V end lost 1 base, the J end lost 3 bases, and 9 bases lay between the germline ends. CDR3 coding DNA: TGTGCCAGCAGCCAAGGCCAGATTTACTATGGCTACACCTTC. It codes for CASSQGQIYYGYTF.

The chain uses TRBV6-6 and TRBJ2-7; 8 bases agree with TRBD2. V was pared by 3 bases and J by 5 bases, with 6 bases of the junction left unmatched. This CDR3 has 14 amino acids. Germline V lookup: CDR1 MNHNY, CDR2 SVGAGI (reference sequence). This CDR3 reads CASSYLAGGDEQYF. CDR3 nucleotide sequence: TGTGCCAGCAGTTATCTGGCGGGAGGAGACGAGCAGTACTTC.

This CDR3 reads CASQEQGAGQPQHF. In nucleotides, the CDR3 is TGTGCCAGCCAGGAGCAAGGGGCCGGTCAGCCCCAGCATTTT. The V and J genes are TRBV2 and TRBJ1-5, with a possible D match to TRBD1 (5 bases). V lost 8 bases to trimming and J lost 6 bases, with 17 bases between them. From germline, CDR1 is SNHLY and CDR2 FYNNEI. The CDR3 extends over 14 amino acids.

The V and J genes are TRBV5-4 and TRBJ2-5; D uncertain. The V gene's germline CDR1 is SGHNT and CDR2 YYREEE (reference sequence). This CDR3 is 13 amino acids long. V lost 0 bases and J lost 5, with 8 bases in between. This CDR3 reads CASSLESRETQYF. In nucleotides, the CDR3 is TGTGCCAGCAGCTTGGAGTCACGGGAGACCCAGTACTTC.

This clone has a handful of counts. The chain carries TRBV23-1 and TRBJ1-1; D not resolved. TRBV23-1 is classed as an ORF, of uncertain function. V lost 0 bases and J lost 11, with 16 bases in between. The CDR3 runs 14 residues. In nucleotides, the CDR3 is TGCGCCAGCAGTCAATCGAATGGAGAGCGTGGTGCTTTCTTT. Translating it yields CASSQSNGERGAFF.

The rearrangement links TRBV30 to TRBJ2-3; D is ambiguous. CDR1 GTSNPN and CDR2 SVGIG come from the germline V gene (reference sequence). This CDR3 has 15 amino acids. V gave up 2 bases and J gave up 0 bases, with 12 bases separating them. CDR3 loop: CAWSLNFGSTDTQYF. Written as DNA, the CDR3 is TGTGCCTGGAGTTTAAACTTCGGGAGCACAGATACGCAGTATTTT.

This chain links TRBV19 with TRBJ1-6, with 8 positions matching TRBD1. The trim removed 2 bases at V and 7 bases at J, leaving 7 bases unmatched. There are 16 residues in the CDR3. CDR1 is LNHDA, CDR2 SQIVND, per germline (reference sequence). CDR3 in DNA: TGTGCCAGTAGTATAACGACAGGGGCCAGGAATTCACCCCTCCACTTT. It specifies CASSITTGARNSPLHF.

This chain joins TRBV18 and TRBJ1-4; D is possibly TRBD1 (5 bases). Germline values: CDR1 KGHSH, CDR2 LQKENI. V shed 3 bases and J shed 5 bases, with 10 bases lying between them. The CDR3 sequence is 14 residues long. This CDR3 is CASSPGLNNEKLFF. CDR3 coding DNA: TGTGCCAGCTCACCGGGACTCAACAATGAAAAACTGTTTTTT.

The V call is TRBV18, the J call TRBJ2-3, with D tentatively TRBD2 (5 bases). Germline lookup yields CDR1 KGHSH and CDR2 LQKENI. V gave up 1 base and J gave up 0 bases, with 14 bases separating them. The CDR3 has 17 amino acids. CDR3 in DNA: TGTGCCAGCTCACCACGAAGAACGGGCGGGAGCACAGATACGCAGTATTTT. Protein: CASSPRRTGGSTDTQYF.

V is TRBV3-1 (or the pseudogene TRBV3-2) and J is TRBJ1-1; TRBD1 matches at 7 bases. Germline CDR1 reads LGHDT; CDR2 reads YNNKEL (reference sequence). The J segment lost 7 bases and the V segment lost 6 bases, leaving 11 bases of the junction unmatched. The length of the CDR3 is 14 residues. CDR3 sequence: CASSLNSGGGEAFF. CDR3 DNA: TGTGCCAGCAGTCTTAATTCAGGGGGAGGTGAAGCTTTCTTT.

This chain joins TRBV6-5 and TRBJ1-1; 10 bases map to TRBD1. CDR3 size: 15 residues. Germline V lookup: CDR1 MNHEY, CDR2 SVGAGI. With 6 bases clipped from V and 4 bases from J, the junction kept 8 bases outside the gene matches. In DNA, the CDR3 is TGTGCCAGCAGAGTACGACAGGGGGCTGGCACTGAAGCTTTCTTT. Residues: CASRVRQGAGTEAFF.

This rearrangement joins TRBV6-1 to TRBJ2-1; 7 bases are shared with TRBD1. V lost 2 bases and J lost 1; bases outside the gene matches: 5. The CDR3 has 16 residues. Germline values: CDR1 MNHNS, CDR2 SASEGT. The CDR3 region is CASSEIRGMSYNEQFF. The CDR3 DNA sequence: TGTGCCAGCAGTGAAATCAGGGGGATGTCCTACAATGAGCAGTTCTTC.

This clone was observed a single time. CDR3 loop: CASSPYVGSSYEQYF. Written as DNA, the CDR3 is TGTGCCAGCAGTCCGTACGTCGGGAGCTCCTACGAGCAGTACTTC. The rearrangement joins TRBV6-5 to TRBJ2-7; TRBD2 is a possible D gene (6 bases). Germline CDR1 and CDR2: MNHEY and SVGAGI. This CDR3 is 15 amino acids long. The V gene lost 5 bases and the J gene lost 0 bases, with 14 bases spanning the gap.

This clone was seen more than once but under ten times. The genes are TRBV5-5 and TRBJ1-2; possible D gene TRBD1, 5 bases. V was clipped by 2 bases and J by 4 bases, with 12 bases between them. Germline V gene sequence: CDR1 SGHKS, CDR2 YYEKEE (reference sequence). This CDR3 is built from 14 residues. CDR3 coding DNA: TGTGCCAGCAGCTTCGACAGCTTATCCTATGGCTACACCTTC. This encodes CASSFDSLSYGYTF.

This clone was counted a single time. The chain employs TRBV11-2 and TRBJ1-2, with TRBD1 identical over 9 bases. In germline, CDR1 is SGHAT, CDR2 FQNNGV. The CDR3 spans 15 residues. V trimming: 0 bases; J trimming: 5 bases; junction bases outside the gene matches: 4. The CDR3 spells CASSLETGGWYGYTF. The CDR3 DNA reads as TGTGCCAGCAGCTTAGAGACAGGGGGTTGGTATGGCTACACCTTC.

The rearrangement links TRBV27 to TRBJ2-2; 9 bases map to TRBD1. This CDR3 has 14 residues. CDR1 and CDR2 from the germline V gene are MNHEY and SMNVEV (reference sequence). V was pared by 5 bases and J by 4 bases, with 2 bases of the junction left unmatched. CDR3 coding DNA: TGTGCCAGCAGTCGGGACAGGGCCACCGGGGAGCTGTTTTTT. Protein: CASSRDRATGELFF.

This sequence joins TRBV6-1 and TRBJ2-4; 8 nucleotides align to TRBD1. CDR3 length: 15 residues. V gave up 3 bases and J gave up 7 bases; unmatched junction bases: 8. CDR1 MNHNS and CDR2 SASEGT come from the germline V gene. The CDR3 DNA reads as TGTGCCAGCAGTGACAGACAGGGGCTACATAACATTCAGTACTTC. This encodes CASSDRQGLHNIQYF.

The V and J genes are TRBV28 and TRBJ1-2; 9 bases fit TRBD1. Germline assignment: CDR1 MDHEN and CDR2 SYDVKM. The CDR3 contains 15 residues. Trimming cost V 3 bases and J 4 bases; bases outside gene matches: 6. The CDR3 is CASSLTQGAGYGYTF. CDR3 nucleotides: TGTGCCAGCAGTTTGACACAGGGGGCCGGCTATGGCTACACCTTC.

This rearrangement joins TRBV23-1 to TRBJ2-7; D not certain. TRBV23-1 is an ORF for which the function is uncertain. CDR3 length equals 15 residues. Trimming shortened V by 1 base and J by 0 bases, and 10 bases separated the two germline ends. DNA for the CDR3: TGCGCCAGCAGTCAATGTCGTCCGGGCTCCTACGAGCAGTACTTC. It codes for CASSQCRPGSYEQYF.

This clone was seen a handful of times. The J gene is TRBJ2-2, the V gene TRBV11-2, with no clear D. This CDR3 has 13 residues. Germline CDR1 and CDR2: SGHAT and FQNNGV. The V gene lost 3 bases and the J gene lost 3 bases, with 5 bases spanning the gap. The CDR3 sequence: CASSFDYTGELFF. The CDR3 DNA is TGTGCCAGCAGCTTTGACTACACCGGGGAGCTGTTTTTT.